The 12 T cell receptor beta chains below were found in one sample sequenced in a study of OX40 agonist ivuxolimab in advanced cancers. Some clones are missing from TCRdb's copy, which holds only in-frame ones; the method was immunoSEQ multiplex PCR. The data show approximately 98,000 clones, 75% to 95% seen once. The sample consisted of CD4+ or CD8+ T cells sorted from blood, taken in a trial of the OX40 agonist ivuxolimab. The receptor source for this set is an adult with an advanced solid tumor such as melanoma, head and neck, liver or kidney cancer.

The genes are TRBV7-2 and TRBJ1-1; D is ambiguous. V gave up 1 base and J gave up 1 base, with 7 bases separating them. Per germline, CDR1 SGHTA and CDR2 FQGNSA. The CDR3 totals 14 residues. CDR3 coding DNA: TGTGCCAGCAGCTTAGATTCGGGGAACACTGAAGCTTTCTTT. Translated, it gives CASSLDSGNTEAFF. The full variable domain, in which reference TRBV7-2 and TRBJ1-1 provide the parts outside the CDR3, is GAGVSQSPSNKVTEKGKDVELRCDPISGHTALYWYRQSLGQGLEFLIYFQGNSAPDKSGLPSDRFSAERTGGSVSTLTIQRTQQEDSAVYLCASSLDSGNTEAFFGQGTRLTVV.

This rearrangement joins TRBV9 to TRBJ2-3; the D call may be TRBD1 or TRBD2 (5 bases each). From germline, CDR1 is SGDLS and CDR2 YYNGEE. Trimming took 4 bases from V and 4 from J, leaving 13 bases between them. This CDR3 contains 14 residues. CDR3 residues: CASSLRDAADTQYF. In DNA, the CDR3 is TGTGCCAGCAGCTTAAGGGACGCGGCAGATACGCAGTATTTT.

Only one count was recorded for this clone. V and J are TRBV10-1 and TRBJ1-1, with D hard to call. Trimming took 3 bases from V and 4 from J, leaving 9 bases between them. Germline-derived CDR1 and CDR2 are WNHNN and SYGVQD (reference sequence). The CDR3 covers 13 residues. This CDR3 reads CASSDRGTTEAFF. CDR3 in DNA: TGCGCCAGCAGTGACCGGGGAACCACTGAAGCTTTCTTT.

This clone has a single count. This chain uses TRBV7-6 with TRBJ1-1, with 9 bases matching TRBD1. The V and J ends lost 2 bases and 0 bases, in that order; junction bases with no gene match: 1. This CDR3 contains 15 residues. CDR1 is SGHVS and CDR2 is FNYEAQ in the germline V gene. CDR3 sequence reads: CASSLRTGVNTEAFF. CDR3 bases: TGTGCCAGCAGCTTAAGGACAGGGGTGAACACTGAAGCTTTCTTT.

This chain links TRBV30 with TRBJ2-1, with 8 bases that match TRBD2. The V gene's germline CDR1 is GTSNPN and CDR2 SVGIG (reference sequence). This CDR3 comprises 13 residues. V shed 2 bases, J shed 8 bases, and the junction held 5 bases outside the gene matches. Written as DNA, the CDR3 is TGTGCCTGGAGTCCAGCGGGAGTATATGAGCAGTTCTTC. It codes for CAWSPAGVYEQFF.

The chain carries TRBV9 and TRBJ2-2; D remains ambiguous. The V and J ends lost 6 bases and 2 bases respectively, with 8 bases between them. CDR1 is SGDLS and CDR2 is YYNGEE in the germline V gene. The CDR3 is made up of 13 amino acids. CDR3 sequence: CASKVANTGELFF. CDR3 sequence (DNA): TGTGCCAGCAAGGTAGCTAACACCGGGGAGCTGTTTTTT.

The rearrangement uses TRBV9 and TRBJ2-7; D may be TRBD1 (6 bases). Germline V gene lookup returns CDR1 SGDLS and CDR2 YYNGEE. This CDR3 spans 15 amino acids. V lost 2 bases to trimming and J lost 1 base, with 13 bases between them. CDR3 protein: CASSVDQGMSYEQYF. As DNA, the CDR3 is TGTGCCAGCAGCGTCGACCAGGGGATGTCCTACGAGCAGTACTTC.

The DNA for the CDR3 is TGTGCCAGCTCACCCCGTGGGGAATTAAGCACTGAAGCTTTCTTT. Translated, it gives CASSPRGELSTEAFF. V and J are TRBV18 and TRBJ1-1, with D uncertain. Germline V CDR1 and CDR2: KGHSH, LQKENI. The V end was cut by 3 bases, the J end by 4 bases, with 15 bases between. The CDR3 covers 15 residues.

This rearrangement joins TRBV6-5 to TRBJ1-2; 10 positions agree with TRBD1. The CDR3 totals 14 residues. From germline, CDR1 is MNHEY and CDR2 SVGAGI. Losses at the gene ends were 2 bases for V and 8 bases for J; bases not matched to a gene: 5. CDR3 sequence (DNA): TGTGCCAGCAGTTACGGAGACAGGGGGCTGGGCTACACCTTC. Amino acid sequence: CASSYGDRGLGYTF.

This clone has a single count. The chain links TRBV19 to TRBJ2-5, with TRBD2 matching over 7 bases. The germline V gene encodes CDR1 LNHDA and CDR2 SQIVND (reference sequence). Trimming removed 7 bases from V and 4 bases from J; junction bases left unmatched: 12. The CDR3 has 15 amino acids. The DNA for the CDR3 is TGTGCCAGTACCTCTAGGGGAGGGATAGGAGAGACCCAGTACTTC. This translates into CASTSRGGIGETQYF.

The chain couples TRBV6-5 to TRBJ1-2; weak D call: TRBD1 (6 bases). CDR3 size: 11 residues. V was clipped by 5 bases and J by 7 bases, with 8 bases between them. Germline values: CDR1 MNHEY, CDR2 SVGAGI. For the CDR3, the DNA is TGTGCCAGCAGTAGGGGGTTTGGCTACACCTTC. This gives the protein CASSRGFGYTF.

V usage is TRBV4-1 and J usage is TRBJ2-5; a possible D gene is TRBD1 (5 bases). Per germline, CDR1 MGHRA and CDR2 YSYEKL. V lost 2 bases and J lost 5, with 12 bases in between. There are 14 residues in the CDR3. DNA for the CDR3: TGCGCCAGCAGCCAAAGTCGGACACGGGAGACCCAGTACTTC. This encodes CASSQSRTRETQYF.